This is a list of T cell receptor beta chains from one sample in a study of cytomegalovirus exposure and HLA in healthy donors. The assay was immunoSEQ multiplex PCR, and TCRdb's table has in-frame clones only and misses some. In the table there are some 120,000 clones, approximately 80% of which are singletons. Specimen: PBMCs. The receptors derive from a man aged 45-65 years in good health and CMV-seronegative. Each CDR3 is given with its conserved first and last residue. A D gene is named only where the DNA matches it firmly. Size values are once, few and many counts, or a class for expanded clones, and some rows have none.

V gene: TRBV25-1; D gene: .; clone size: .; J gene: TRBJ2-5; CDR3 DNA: TGTGCCAGCAGTCTGAGGGAAGAGACCCAGTACTTC; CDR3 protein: CASSLREETQYF
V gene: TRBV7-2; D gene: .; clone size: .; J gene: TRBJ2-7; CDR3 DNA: TGTGCCAGCAGCTTAAGTCCTAACCCCCACGAGCAGTACTTC; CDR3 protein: CASSLSPNPHEQYF
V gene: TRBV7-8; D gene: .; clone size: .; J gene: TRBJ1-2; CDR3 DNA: TGTGCCAGCAGCTATCGTGCAGGGAAGGGTACTAACTATGGCTACACCTTC; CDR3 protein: CASSYRAGKGTNYGYTF
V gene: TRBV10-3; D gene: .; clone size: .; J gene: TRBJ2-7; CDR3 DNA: TGTGCCATCAGTGAGTTCGAGTACGAGCAGTACTTC; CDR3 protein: CAISEFEYEQYF
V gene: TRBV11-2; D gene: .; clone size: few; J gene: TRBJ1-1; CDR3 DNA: TGTGCCAGCAGCTTAATCGCGGACACTGAAGCTTTCTTT; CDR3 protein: CASSLIADTEAFF
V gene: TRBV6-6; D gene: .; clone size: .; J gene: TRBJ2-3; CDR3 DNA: TGTGCCAGCAGGCAGGGAGATACGCAGTATTTT; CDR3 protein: CASRQGDTQYF
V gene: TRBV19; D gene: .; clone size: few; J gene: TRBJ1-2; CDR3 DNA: TGTGCCAGTAGTATAAGAGAGCAGGGATATGGCTACACCTTC; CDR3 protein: CASSIREQGYGYTF
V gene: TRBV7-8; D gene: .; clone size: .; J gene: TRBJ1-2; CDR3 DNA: TGTGCCAGCAGCTTAAAACGGGGAGGACCTAACTATGGCTACACCTTC; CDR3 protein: CASSLKRGGPNYGYTF
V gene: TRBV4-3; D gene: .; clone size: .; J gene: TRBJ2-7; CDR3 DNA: TGCGCCAGCAGCTGGTCCAGGGCAGGCTACGAGCAGTACTTC; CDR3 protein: CASSWSRAGYEQYF
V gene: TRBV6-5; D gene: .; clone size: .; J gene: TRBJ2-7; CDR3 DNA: TGTGCCAGCAGGGAGGCCGGGACTGCTTCCTACGAGCAGTACTTC; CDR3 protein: CASREAGTASYEQYF
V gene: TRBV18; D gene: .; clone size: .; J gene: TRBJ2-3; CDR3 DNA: TGTGCCAGCTCACCAGACTTCAGAGATACGCAGTATTTT; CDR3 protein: CASSPDFRDTQYF
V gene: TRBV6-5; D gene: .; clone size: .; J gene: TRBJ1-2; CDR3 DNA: TGTGCCAGCAGTTACCAAATAACAGGCGATAATGGCTACACCTTC; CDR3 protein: CASSYQITGDNGYTF
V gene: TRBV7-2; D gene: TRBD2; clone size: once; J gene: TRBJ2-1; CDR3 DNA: TGTGCCAGCAGCTTTAGAATAGCGGGGGGGAATGAGCAGTTCTTC; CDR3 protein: CASSFRIAGGNEQFF
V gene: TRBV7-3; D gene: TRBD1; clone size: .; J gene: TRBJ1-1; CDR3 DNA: TGTGCCAGCAGCACAGGGGGGGCCTTGAACACTGAAGCTTTCTTT; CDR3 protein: CASSTGGALNTEAFF
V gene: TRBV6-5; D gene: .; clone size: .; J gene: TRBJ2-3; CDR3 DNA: TGTGCCAGCAGTTACGCCCAGGGGGGAAACACAGATACGCAGTATTTT; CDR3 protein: CASSYAQGGNTDTQYF
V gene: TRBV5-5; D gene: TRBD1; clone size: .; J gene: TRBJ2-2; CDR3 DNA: TGTGCCAGCAGCCACCGGGACAGGCACACCGGGGAGCTGTTTTTT; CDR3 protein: CASSHRDRHTGELFF
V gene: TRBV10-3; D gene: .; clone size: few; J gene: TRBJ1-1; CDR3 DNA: TGTGCCATCAGTGAGGGCTTGGCTGAAGCTTTCTTT; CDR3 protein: CAISEGLAEAFF
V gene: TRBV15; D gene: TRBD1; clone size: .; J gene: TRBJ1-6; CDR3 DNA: TGTGCCACCAGCAGAGGACAGGGGGCTCCAAATTCACCCCTCCACTTT; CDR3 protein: CATSRGQGAPNSPLHF
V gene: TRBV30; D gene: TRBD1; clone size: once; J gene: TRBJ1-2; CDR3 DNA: TGTGCCTGGAGGCCACAGGGGGCAGGAGGCTACACCTTC; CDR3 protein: CAWRPQGAGGYTF
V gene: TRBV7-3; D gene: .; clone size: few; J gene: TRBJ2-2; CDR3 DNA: TGTGCCACCCAGCGAGATTCTGGCGGGGAGCTGTTTTTT; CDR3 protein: CATQRDSGGELFF
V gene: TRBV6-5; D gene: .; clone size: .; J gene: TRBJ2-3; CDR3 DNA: TGTGCCAGCCGGCTAGCGAGTCTTAGCACAGATACGCAGTATTTT; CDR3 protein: CASRLASLSTDTQYF
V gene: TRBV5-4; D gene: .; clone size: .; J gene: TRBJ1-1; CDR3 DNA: TGTGCCAGCAGCTTGGGGAGACAGTCAAACACTGAAGCTTTCTTT; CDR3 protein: CASSLGRQSNTEAFF
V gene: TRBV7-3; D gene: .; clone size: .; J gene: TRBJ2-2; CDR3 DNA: TGTGCCAGCAGCTTAAGGGGCGGACCGAACACCGGGGAGCTGTTTTTT; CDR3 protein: CASSLRGGPNTGELFF